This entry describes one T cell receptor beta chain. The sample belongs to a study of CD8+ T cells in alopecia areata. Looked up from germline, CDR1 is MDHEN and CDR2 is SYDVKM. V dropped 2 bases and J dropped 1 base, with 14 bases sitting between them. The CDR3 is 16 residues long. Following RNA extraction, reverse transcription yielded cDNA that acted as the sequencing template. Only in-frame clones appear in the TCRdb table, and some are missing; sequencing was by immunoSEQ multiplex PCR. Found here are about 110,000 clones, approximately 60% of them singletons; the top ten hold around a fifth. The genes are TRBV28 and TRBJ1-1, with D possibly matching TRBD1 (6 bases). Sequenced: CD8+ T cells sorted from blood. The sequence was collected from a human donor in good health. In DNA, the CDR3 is TGTGCCAGCAGTTTACAGGGGATTGGGGAGAACACTGAAGCTTTCTTT. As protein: CASSLQGIGENTEAFF.